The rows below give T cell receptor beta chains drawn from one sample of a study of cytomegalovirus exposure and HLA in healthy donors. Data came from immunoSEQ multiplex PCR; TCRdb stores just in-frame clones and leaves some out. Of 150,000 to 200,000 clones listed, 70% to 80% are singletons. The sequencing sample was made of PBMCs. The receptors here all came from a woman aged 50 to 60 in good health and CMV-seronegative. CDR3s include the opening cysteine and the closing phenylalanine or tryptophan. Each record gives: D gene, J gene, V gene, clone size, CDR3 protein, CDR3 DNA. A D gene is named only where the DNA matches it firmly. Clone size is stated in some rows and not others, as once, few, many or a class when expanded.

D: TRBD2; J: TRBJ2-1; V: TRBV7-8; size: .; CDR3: CASSASSGRAYEQFF; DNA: TGTGCCAGCAGCGCCTCTAGCGGGAGGGCCTATGAGCAGTTCTTC
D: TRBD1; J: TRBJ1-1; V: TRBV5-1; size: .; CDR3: CASSTAGGTEAFF; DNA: TGCGCCAGCAGCACCGCAGGGGGCACTGAAGCTTTCTTT
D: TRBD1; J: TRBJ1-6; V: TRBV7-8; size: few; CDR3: CASSPRQGGNSPLHF; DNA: TGTGCCAGCAGCCCCCGACAGGGAGGTAATTCACCCCTCCACTTT
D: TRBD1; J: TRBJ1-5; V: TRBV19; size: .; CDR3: CASSIDITGTGGQPQHF; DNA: TGTGCCAGTAGTATAGATATCACCGGGACAGGAGGACAGCCCCAGCATTTT
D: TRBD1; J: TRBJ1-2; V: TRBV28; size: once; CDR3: CASRQDRAGGYTF; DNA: TGTGCCAGCAGACAGGACAGGGCGGGCGGCTACACCTTC
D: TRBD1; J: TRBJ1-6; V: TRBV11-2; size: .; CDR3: CASSSFGTGIEALHF; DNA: TGTGCCAGCAGCTCGTTTGGGACAGGGATTGAGGCCCTCCACTTT
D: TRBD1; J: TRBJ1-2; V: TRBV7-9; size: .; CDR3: CSSSLSGGSGNGYTF; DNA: TGTTCCAGCAGCTTATCAGGGGGCTCTGGTAATGGCTACACCTTC
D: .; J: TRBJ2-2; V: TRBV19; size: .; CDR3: CASSRMPGGELFF; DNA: TGTGCCAGTAGTCGGATGCCGGGCGGGGAGCTGTTTTTT
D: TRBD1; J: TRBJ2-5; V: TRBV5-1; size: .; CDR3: CASSLAVDRGQETQYF; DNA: TGCGCCAGCAGCTTGGCCGTGGACAGGGGCCAAGAGACCCAGTACTTC
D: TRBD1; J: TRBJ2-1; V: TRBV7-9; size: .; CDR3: CASSPSGTGRNEQFF; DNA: TGTGCCAGCAGCCCCTCGGGGACAGGGCGAAATGAGCAGTTCTTC
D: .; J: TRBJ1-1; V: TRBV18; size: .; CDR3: CASSPPQGKHTEAFF; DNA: TGTGCCAGCTCACCTCCCCAGGGAAAGCACACTGAAGCTTTCTTT
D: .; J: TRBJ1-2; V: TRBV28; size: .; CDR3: CASSLRGALGYTF; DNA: TGTGCCAGCAGTTTACGGGGGGCGCTTGGCTACACCTTC
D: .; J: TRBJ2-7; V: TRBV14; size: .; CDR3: CASSQDHYEQYF; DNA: TGTGCCAGCAGCCAAGACCACTACGAGCAGTACTTC
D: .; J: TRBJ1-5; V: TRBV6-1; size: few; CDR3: CASSEANRSNQPQHF; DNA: TGTGCCAGCAGTGAAGCGAACAGGAGCAATCAGCCCCAGCATTTT
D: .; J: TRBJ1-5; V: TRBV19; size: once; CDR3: CASSTGGGGNQPQHF; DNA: TGTGCCAGTAGTACGGGAGGAGGTGGCAATCAGCCCCAGCATTTT
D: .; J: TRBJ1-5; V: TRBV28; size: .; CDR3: CESHQNNQPQHF; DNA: TGTGAATCCCACCAGAATAATCAGCCCCAGCATTTT
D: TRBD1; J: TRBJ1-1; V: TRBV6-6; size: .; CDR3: CASREGAVNTEAFF; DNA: TGTGCCAGCAGAGAGGGGGCCGTAAACACTGAAGCTTTCTTT
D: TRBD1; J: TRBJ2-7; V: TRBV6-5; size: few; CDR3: CASSLDRDAYEQYF; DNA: TGTGCCAGCAGCTTGGACAGGGACGCCTACGAGCAGTACTTC
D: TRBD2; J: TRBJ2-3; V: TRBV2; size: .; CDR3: CASRLLAGSTDTQYF; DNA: TGTGCCAGCAGACTACTAGCGGGGAGCACAGATACGCAGTATTTT
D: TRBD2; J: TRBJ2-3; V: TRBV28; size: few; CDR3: CASKGTNTDTQYF; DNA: TGTGCCAGTAAGGGGACTAACACAGATACGCAGTATTTT
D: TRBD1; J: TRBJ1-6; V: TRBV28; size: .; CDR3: CASSLEGQIYNSPLHF; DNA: TGTGCCAGCAGTTTAGAGGGACAGATATATAATTCACCCCTCCACTTT
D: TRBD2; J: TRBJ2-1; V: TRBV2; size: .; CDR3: CAGDTSGFYEQFF; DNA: TGTGCCGGCGATACTAGCGGGTTTTATGAGCAGTTCTTC
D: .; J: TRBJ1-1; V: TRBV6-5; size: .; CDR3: CVSSLDRVNTEAFF; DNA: TGTGTCAGCAGCTTAGATCGGGTGAACACTGAAGCTTTCTTT
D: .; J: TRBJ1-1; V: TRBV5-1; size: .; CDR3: CASSLDDVGREAFF; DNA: TGCGCCAGCAGCTTGGACGATGTGGGCAGGGAAGCTTTCTTT